This passage covers 18 T cell receptor beta chains from one sample sequenced in a study of blood T cell repertoires in COVID-19. Generated by immunoSEQ multiplex PCR, the TCRdb table keeps only in-frame clones and is missing some. The sample holds about 170,000 clones; about 85% are singletons and the top ten take roughly 25%. The sequenced sample was peripheral blood. All receptors come from a man in his 60s with acute or convalescent COVID-19.

The V call is TRBV24-1, the J call TRBJ1-5; possibly TRBD1 for D (5 bases). Per germline, CDR1 KGHDR and CDR2 SFDVKD. Deletions cut 6 bases from V and 2 bases from J, with 7 bases between. There are 13 residues in the CDR3. The CDR3 region has the DNA TGTGCCACCAGTTTACAGGGCAATCAGCCCCAGCATTTT. Translating gives CATSLQGNQPQHF.

The rearrangement links TRBV29-1 to TRBJ2-3; 8 bases match TRBD2. This CDR3 is built from 14 residues. V trimming: 7 bases; J trimming: 1 base; junction bases outside the gene matches: 7. In germline, CDR1 is SQVTM, CDR2 ANQGSEA. The CDR3: CSARTSIGTDTQYF. Written as DNA, the CDR3 is TGCAGCGCCAGGACTAGCATCGGCACAGATACGCAGTATTTT.

The rearrangement joins TRBV30 to TRBJ1-5; D is unresolved. Germline CDR1 GTSNPN, CDR2 SVGIG (reference sequence). V was pared by 2 bases and J by 7 bases, with 12 bases between. The CDR3 is 13 amino acids. The CDR3 here is CAWSLNRGQPQHF. CDR3 bases: TGTGCCTGGAGTCTTAACCGAGGGCAGCCCCAGCATTTT.

This rearrangement joins TRBV25-1 to TRBJ2-5; possibly TRBD2 for D (5 bases). Germline CDR1 and CDR2: MGHDK and SYGVNS. The CDR3 loop spans 13 amino acids. The V gene lost 2 bases and the J gene lost 4 bases, with 8 bases spanning the gap. CDR3 DNA: TGTGCCAGCAGTGAACGGGGTGTAGAGACCCAGTACTTC. This gives the protein CASSERGVETQYF.

V is TRBV27 and J is TRBJ2-3, with a tentative D call TRBD2 (6 bases). The germline V and J ends were trimmed by 5 bases and 3 bases, with 9 bases remaining between them. The CDR3 runs to 13 residues. Germline loops: CDR1 MNHEY, CDR2 SMNVEV (reference sequence). The CDR3 protein is CASSRGRTDTQYF. CDR3 in DNA: TGTGCCAGCAGTCGGGGGAGAACAGATACGCAGTATTTT.

The rearrangement uses TRBV11-1 and TRBJ2-3; D is unresolved. Deletions cut 8 bases from V and 1 base from J, with 7 bases between. There are 12 residues in the CDR3. Germline V CDR1 and CDR2: SGHAT, FQDESV (reference sequence). As DNA, the CDR3 is TGTGCCAGCGCGCAGGGCACAGATACGCAGTATTTT. Its protein is CASAQGTDTQYF.

The chain joins TRBV19 to TRBJ2-1; 7 bases align to TRBD1. Losses at the gene ends were 3 bases for V and 8 bases for J; bases not matched to a gene: 10. Germline V gene lookup returns CDR1 LNHDA and CDR2 SQIVND (reference sequence). The CDR3 totals 15 residues. In DNA form, the CDR3 reads TGTGCCAGTAGTATCGACAGGGTAACAAAGGATGAGCAGTTCTTC. Its translation is CASSIDRVTKDEQFF.

CDR3 sequence (DNA): TGTGCCTGGAGTGTACAAGTAAGCACAGATACGCAGTATTTT. Residues: CAWSVQVSTDTQYF. The chain carries TRBV30 and TRBJ2-3; D gene uncertain. The CDR3 length is 14 residues. Trimming took 0 bases from V and 0 from J, leaving 7 bases between them. CDR1 is GTSNPN, CDR2 SVGIG, per germline (reference sequence).

This clone was observed a single time. The chain has TRBV9 and TRBJ1-1, with D possibly TRBD1 on 5 matching bases. This CDR3 contains 13 residues. Looked up from germline, CDR1 is SGDLS and CDR2 is YYNGEE. V lost 3 bases and J 6 bases, leaving 12 bases between the germline ends. The CDR3 here is CASSDGPGAEAFF. The CDR3 nucleotides are TGTGCCAGCAGCGACGGGCCGGGGGCTGAAGCTTTCTTT.

The CDR3 sequence is CASSRKGEGESPLHF. In DNA form, the CDR3 reads TGTGCCAGCTCCAGGAAGGGAGAGGGAGAGTCACCCCTCCACTTT. This sequence joins TRBV18 and TRBJ1-6; no clear D. The germline CDR1 and CDR2 sequences are KGHSH and LQKENI. The V end lost 6 bases, the J end lost 10 bases, and 19 bases lay between the germline ends. The CDR3 covers 15 residues.

This clone has more than one count but fewer than ten. The chain is built from TRBV7-3 and TRBJ1-5; tentative D call: TRBD1 (5 bases). V gave up 4 bases and J gave up 8 bases, with 12 bases separating them. The CDR3 is 13 residues long. CDR1 and CDR2 (germline): SGHTA, FQGTGA. In DNA, the CDR3 is TGTGCCAGCAGCTCCCAACGCAGGGAGCCCCAGCATTTT. This codes for CASSSQRREPQHF. The complete variable domain, with remaining parts taken from reference TRBV7-3 and TRBJ1-5, reads GAGVSQTPSNKVTEKGKYVELRCDPISGHTALYWYRQSLGQGPEFLIYFQGTGAADDSGLPNDRFFAVRPEGSVSTLKIQRTERGDSAVYLCASSSQRREPQHFGDGTRLSIL.

This clone was seen a handful of times. Germline and junction disagree at one end, which may indicate a read error. V usage is TRBV6-5 and J usage is TRBJ2-1; 7 bases fit TRBD1. CDR1 and CDR2 from the germline V gene are MNHEY and SVGAGI. This CDR3 is built from 16 residues. CDR3 sequence reads: CASTYLKIEGANEQFF. The CDR3 bases are TGTGCCAGCACTTACCTAAAAATTGAGGGGGCCAATGAGCAGTTCTTC.

This chain joins TRBV11-2 and TRBJ2-3; 7 positions agree with TRBD2. The CDR3 runs to 15 residues. Germline CDR1 SGHAT, CDR2 FQNNGV. V lost 3 bases to trimming and J lost 2 bases; unmatched junction nucleotides: 5. The CDR3 loop reads CASSLGTTLTDTQYF. CDR3 DNA: TGTGCCAGCAGCTTGGGGACTACACTCACAGATACGCAGTATTTT.

The J gene is TRBJ2-7, the V gene TRBV3-1 (or the pseudogene TRBV3-2); the D gene is possibly TRBD1 (5 bases). The CDR3 has 15 residues. Trimming cost V 2 bases and J 3 bases, with 14 bases left between them. Germline V gene lookup returns CDR1 LGHDT and CDR2 YNNKEL (reference sequence). The CDR3 DNA follows: TGTGCCAGCAGCCAAAGGGTATTAAGGGGCTACGAGCAGTACTTC. Translation: CASSQRVLRGYEQYF.

This clone was seen only once. The genes are TRBV10-3 and TRBJ1-5, with 7 bases lining up with TRBD1. V lost 5 bases, J lost 6 bases, and 7 bases stayed unmatched. Germline assignment: CDR1 ENHRY and CDR2 SYGVKD. CDR3 length: 14 amino acids. The CDR3 DNA follows: TGTGCCATCAGTCCCACAGGGGCAGTTCAGCCCCAGCATTTT. It yields the protein CAISPTGAVQPQHF.

Of note for this clone: Other DNA sequences within the sample encode an identical CDR3. The V call is TRBV30, the J call TRBJ1-5; a weak D match, TRBD1 (5 bases). Germline CDR1 is GTSNPN and CDR2 is SVGIG (reference sequence). This CDR3 is built from 13 residues. V was clipped by 3 bases and J by 5 bases, with 11 bases between them. CDR3 region: CAWSGQGDQPQHF. CDR3 nucleotide sequence: TGTGCCTGGAGCGGACAAGGGGATCAGCCCCAGCATTTT.

The chain uses TRBV27 and TRBJ1-2; D is unresolved. Trimming removed 5 bases from V and 2 bases from J, with 12 bases in between. There are 14 residues in the CDR3. Germline V gene sequence: CDR1 MNHEY, CDR2 SMNVEV (reference sequence). CDR3 sequence (DNA): TGTGCCAGCAGTATAAACCGGGGAAACTATGGCTACACCTTC. It codes for CASSINRGNYGYTF.

The genes are TRBV30 and TRBJ2-7, with a possible D match to TRBD2 (6 bases). The V and J ends lost 2 bases and 6 bases respectively, with 14 bases between them. This CDR3 comprises 13 residues. In germline, CDR1 is GTSNPN, CDR2 SVGIG (reference sequence). The CDR3 region is CAWSKRDGGEQYF. CDR3 DNA: TGTGCCTGGAGTAAACGGGACGGGGGCGAGCAGTACTTC.